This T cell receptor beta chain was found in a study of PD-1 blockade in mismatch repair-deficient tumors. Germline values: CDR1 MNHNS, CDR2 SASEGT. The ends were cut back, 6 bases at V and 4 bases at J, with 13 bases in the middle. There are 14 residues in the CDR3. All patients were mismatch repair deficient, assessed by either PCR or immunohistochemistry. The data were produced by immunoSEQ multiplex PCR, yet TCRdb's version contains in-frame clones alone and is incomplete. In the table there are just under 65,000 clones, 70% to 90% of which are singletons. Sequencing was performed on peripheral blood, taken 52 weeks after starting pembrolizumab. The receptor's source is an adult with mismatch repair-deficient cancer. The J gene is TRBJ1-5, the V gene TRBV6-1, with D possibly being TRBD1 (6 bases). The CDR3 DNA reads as TGTGCCAGCAGGTTAGACAGGTCAAATCAGCCCCAGCATTTT. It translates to CASRLDRSNQPQHF.